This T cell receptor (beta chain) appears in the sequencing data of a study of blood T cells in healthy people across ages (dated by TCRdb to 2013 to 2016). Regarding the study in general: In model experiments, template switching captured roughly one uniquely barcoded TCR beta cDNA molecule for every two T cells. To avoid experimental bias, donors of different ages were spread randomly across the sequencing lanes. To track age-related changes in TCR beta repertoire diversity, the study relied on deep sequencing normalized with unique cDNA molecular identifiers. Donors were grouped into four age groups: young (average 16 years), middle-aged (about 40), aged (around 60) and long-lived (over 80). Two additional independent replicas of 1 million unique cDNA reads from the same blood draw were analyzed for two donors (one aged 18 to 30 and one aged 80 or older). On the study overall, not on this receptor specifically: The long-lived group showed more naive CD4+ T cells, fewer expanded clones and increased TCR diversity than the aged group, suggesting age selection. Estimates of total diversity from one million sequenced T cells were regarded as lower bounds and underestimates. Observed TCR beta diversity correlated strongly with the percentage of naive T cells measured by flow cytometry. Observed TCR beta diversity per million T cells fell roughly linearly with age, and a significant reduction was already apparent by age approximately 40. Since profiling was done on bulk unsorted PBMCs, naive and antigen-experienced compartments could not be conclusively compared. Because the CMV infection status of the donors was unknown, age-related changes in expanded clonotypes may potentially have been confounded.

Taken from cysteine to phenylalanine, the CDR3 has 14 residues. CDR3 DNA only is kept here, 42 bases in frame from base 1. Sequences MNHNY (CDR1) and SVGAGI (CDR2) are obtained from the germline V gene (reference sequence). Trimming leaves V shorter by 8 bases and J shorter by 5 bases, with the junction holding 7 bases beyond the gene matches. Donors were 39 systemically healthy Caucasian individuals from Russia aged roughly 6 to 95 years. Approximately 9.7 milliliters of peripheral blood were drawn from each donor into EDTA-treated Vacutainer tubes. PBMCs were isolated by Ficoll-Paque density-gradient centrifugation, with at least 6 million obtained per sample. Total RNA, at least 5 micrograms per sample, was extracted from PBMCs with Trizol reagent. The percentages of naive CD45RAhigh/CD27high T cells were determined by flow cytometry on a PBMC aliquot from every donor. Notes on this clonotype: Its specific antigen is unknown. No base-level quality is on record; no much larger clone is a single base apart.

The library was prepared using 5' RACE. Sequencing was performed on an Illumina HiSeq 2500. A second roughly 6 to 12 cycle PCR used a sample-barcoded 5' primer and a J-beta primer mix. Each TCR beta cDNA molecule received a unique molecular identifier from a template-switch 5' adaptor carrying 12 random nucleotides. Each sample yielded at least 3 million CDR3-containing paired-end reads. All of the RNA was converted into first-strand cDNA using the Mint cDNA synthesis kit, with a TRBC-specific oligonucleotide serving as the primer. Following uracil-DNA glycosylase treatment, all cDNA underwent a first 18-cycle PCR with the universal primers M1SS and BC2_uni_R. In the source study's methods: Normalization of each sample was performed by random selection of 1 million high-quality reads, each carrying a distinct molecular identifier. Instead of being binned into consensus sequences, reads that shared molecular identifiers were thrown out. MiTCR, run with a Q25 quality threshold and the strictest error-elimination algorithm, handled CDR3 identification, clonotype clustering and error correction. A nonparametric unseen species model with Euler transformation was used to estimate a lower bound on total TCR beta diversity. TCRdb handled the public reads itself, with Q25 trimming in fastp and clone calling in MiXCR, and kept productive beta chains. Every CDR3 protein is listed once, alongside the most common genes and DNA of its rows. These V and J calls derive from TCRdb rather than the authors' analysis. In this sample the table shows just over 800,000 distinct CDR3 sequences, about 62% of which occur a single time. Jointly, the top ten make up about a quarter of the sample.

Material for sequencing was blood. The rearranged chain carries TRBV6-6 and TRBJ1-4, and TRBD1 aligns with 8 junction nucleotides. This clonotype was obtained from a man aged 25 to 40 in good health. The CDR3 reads CASLMTGENEKLFF. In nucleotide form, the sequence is TGTGCCAGCCTCATGACAGGGGAGAATGAAAAACTGTTTTTT.